Listed below are T cell receptor beta chains from one sample, sequenced in a study of beta chain features in type 1 diabetes. Sequencing was performed with immunoSEQ multiplex PCR; in TCRdb, only in-frame clones are kept and a portion is missing. The sample lists under 25,000 clones; about 53% were seen once. Sequencing used stem cell memory CD4+ T cells from blood. Receptor source: a man younger than 30 in good health. Each CDR3 is given with its conserved first and last residue.

TRBJ1-5 | TRBV29-1 | CSVAGNSNQPQHF
TRBJ2-7 | TRBV7-9 | CASSLGQAYYEQYF
TRBJ2-5 | TRBV2 | CASSDRGETQYF
TRBJ2-3 | TRBV7-2 | CASSLYAPGGVDTQYF
TRBJ2-1 | TRBV4-3 | CASSQARRSGRYNEQFF
TRBJ2-5 | TRBV29-1 | CSVDRAAGETQYF
TRBJ1-5 | TRBV19 | CATAGQPGGNQPQHF
TRBJ2-1 | TRBV10-3 | CAISTTGVLGNEQFF
TRBJ2-7 | TRBV28 | CASSTYRGPGAYEQYF
TRBJ2-6 | TRBV7-2 | CASSSQGAGANVLTF
TRBJ1-6 | TRBV7-6 | CASSLGSGVFSPLHF
TRBJ2-1 | TRBV6-5 | CASSETGYNEQFF
TRBJ2-7 | TRBV15 | CATSRDFGRDFGYEQYF
TRBJ1-2 | TRBV7-6 | CASSPSPDPGTGGKGYTF
TRBJ2-6 | TRBV7-2 | CASSPNQITSSGANVLTF
TRBJ2-5 | TRBV5-1 | CASSPAGLHQETQYF
- | TRBV4-3 | CASSQNFRGNEQYF
TRBJ2-7 | TRBV28 | CASSSGTSTNYEQYF
TRBJ2-2 | TRBV6-5 | CASSFGPPGELFF
TRBJ2-3 | TRBV30 | CAWSGGGTSGSFTQYF
TRBJ2-5 | TRBV18 | CASSSNRQGSETQYF
TRBJ1-2 | TRBV7-3 | CASSLGVGPEHGYTF
TRBJ1-6 | TRBV14 | CASSQVGGTLYNSPLHF
TRBJ2-6 | TRBV7-2 | CASSLAAMVGANVLTF
TRBJ2-3 | TRBV6-6 | CASSYHGQSNRDTQYF
TRBJ2-7 | TRBV28 | CASKREFSYEQYF
TRBJ1-2 | TRBV4-2 | CASSQDRTQERTKVGYTF
TRBJ2-1 | TRBV10-3 | CAISVGTEKNEQFF
TRBJ2-2 | TRBV19 | CASSPPAFIRGGELFF
TRBJ2-7 | TRBV6-1 | CASSATGVSSYEQYF
TRBJ2-1 | TRBV7-3 | CASSLGNARGEQFF
TRBJ2-2 | TRBV18 | CATGLAGVTGELFF
TRBJ1-5 | TRBV14 | CASSQDWRNLRNQPQHF
TRBJ1-5 | TRBV28 | CASSPGNQPQHF
TRBJ1-2 | TRBV7-2 | CASSLVGAGWDGYTF
TRBJ2-1 | TRBV5-1 | CASSPRPSGSPYNEQFF
TRBJ1-2 | TRBV15 | CATSNPYGYTF
TRBJ2-7 | TRBV11-1 | CASSLDISYEQYF